The 28 T cell receptor beta chains in this list originate from one sample, sequenced in a study of T cells after yellow fever vaccination. A single record per CDR3 protein comes from TCRdb applying MiXCR to the 5' RACE reads. Of hundreds of thousands of distinct CDR3 sequences in the sample, roughly 14% were seen once. Source: PBMCs, taken on the day of the yellow fever booster vaccination. All receptors come from a man aged 25 to 40 who received the YFV17D yellow fever vaccine.

There are a few counts of this clonotype. The chain has TRBV5-1 and TRBJ2-2; TRBD2 agrees at 12 bases. V trimming: 4 bases; J trimming: 2 bases; junction bases outside the gene matches: 6. This CDR3 has 17 residues. Looked up from germline, CDR1 is SGHRS and CDR2 is YFSETQ. The chain's CDR3 is CASSPGLAGDNTGELFF. The CDR3 region has the DNA TGCGCCAGCAGCCCGGGACTAGCGGGCGACAACACCGGGGAGCTGTTTTTT.

This clonotype occurred a few times. This chain joins TRBV7-2 and TRBJ2-3, with D uncertain. V lost 5 bases to trimming and J lost 4 bases, with 16 bases between them. This CDR3 region has 15 residues. CDR1 and CDR2 from the germline V gene are SGHTA and FQGNSA. CDR3 nucleotide sequence: TGTGCCAGCAGCCCCAAAGGAGTTTCCCCAGATACGCAGTATTTT. This gives the protein CASSPKGVSPDTQYF.

This clonotype was detected only a few times. The gene calls are TRBV29-1 and TRBJ1-1; D unclear. Germline CDR1 is SQVTM and CDR2 is ANQGSEA. CDR3 size: 12 residues. Trimming removed 3 bases at V and 5 bases at J, with 10 bases between. The CDR3 nucleotides read TGCAGCGTTGATGACGGCGATACTGAAGCTTTCTTT. This codes for CSVDDGDTEAFF.

CDR3 sequence reads: CSARRDPGELFF. CDR3 nucleotide sequence: TGCAGTGCTAGGAGGGACCCCGGGGAGCTGTTTTTT. The chain joins TRBV20-1 to TRBJ2-2; the D call may be TRBD1 or TRBD2 (5 bases each). Germline-derived CDR1 and CDR2 are DFQATT and SNEGSKA (reference sequence). V lost 3 bases to trimming and J lost 6 bases, with 8 bases between them. CDR3 length: 12 amino acids.

V and J are TRBV4-3 and TRBJ2-7; no clear D. This CDR3 spans 13 amino acids. V lost 1 base and J 5 bases, leaving 9 bases between the germline ends. CDR1 and CDR2 (germline): LGHNA, YSLEER. This CDR3 is CASSQVGAHEQYF. DNA for the CDR3: TGCGCCAGCAGCCAAGTCGGTGCCCACGAGCAGTACTTC.

The table lists this clonotype with a few counts. The CDR3 is CSVVGRTGGNEQFF. CDR3 DNA: TGCAGCGTTGTCGGAAGGACAGGTGGTAATGAGCAGTTCTTC. V and J are TRBV29-1 and TRBJ2-1; 7 bases fit TRBD1. CDR3 size: 14 residues. With V trimmed by 4 bases and J by 7 bases, 10 bases remained unmatched. The V gene's germline CDR1 is SQVTM and CDR2 ANQGSEA.

V usage is TRBV18 and J usage is TRBJ2-1; 9 bases fit TRBD2. The CDR3 extends over 16 amino acids. J lost 3 bases, V lost 4 bases, and 7 bases had no gene match. From germline, CDR1 is KGHSH and CDR2 LQKENI. CDR3 sequence: CASSLRLAASYNEQFF. DNA of the CDR3: TGTGCCAGCTCACTGAGACTAGCGGCCAGCTACAATGAGCAGTTCTTC.

V gene TRBV3-1 combines with J gene TRBJ2-4, with D possibly being TRBD2 (5 bases). The CDR3 is made up of 16 amino acids. The V and J ends lost 6 bases and 0 bases respectively, with 15 bases between them. The germline V gene encodes CDR1 LGHDT and CDR2 YNNKEL (reference sequence). The CDR3 region is CASSWGWTLAKNIQYF. The CDR3, as DNA: TGTGCCAGCAGTTGGGGATGGACTCTAGCCAAAAACATTCAGTACTTC.

The chain recombines TRBV7-2 with TRBJ2-3; the match to TRBD1 covers 8 bases. V trimming: 5 bases; J trimming: 2 bases; junction bases outside the gene matches: 6. The CDR3 totals 15 residues. Germline V lookup: CDR1 SGHTA, CDR2 FQGNSA. The CDR3 loop reads CASSTGQGDTDTQYF. The CDR3 DNA reads as TGTGCCAGCAGCACAGGACAGGGCGACACAGATACGCAGTATTTT. The entire variable domain, with the rest obtained from reference TRBV7-2 and TRBJ2-3, is as follows: GAGVSQSPSNKVTEKGKDVELRCDPISGHTALYWYRQSLGQGLEFLIYFQGNSAPDKSGLPSDRFSAERTGGSVSTLTIQRTQQEDSAVYLCASSTGQGDTDTQYFGPGTRLTVL.

This clonotype came up many times. The V gene is TRBV7-2, the J gene TRBJ2-7; 10 bases map to TRBD1. The CDR3 runs to 14 residues. Trimming took 8 bases from V and 7 from J; bases not matched to a gene: 11. CDR1 is SGHTA and CDR2 is FQGNSA in the germline V gene. The CDR3 nucleotides read TGTGCCAGCCTACCGGGACAGGGGATTCCAGAGCAGTACTTC. Its protein is CASLPGQGIPEQYF.

This clonotype was found a few times. The gene calls are TRBV20-1 and TRBJ2-7; 11 nucleotides align to TRBD2. Germline CDR1 and CDR2: DFQATT and SNEGSKA (reference sequence). The CDR3 spans 15 residues. The ends lost 3 bases at V and 2 bases at J; junction bases unmatched: 6. The DNA for the CDR3 is TGCAGTGCTAGGTCACTAGCGGGAGATCCCTACGAGCAGTACTTC. Translated: CSARSLAGDPYEQYF.

The chain has TRBV19 and TRBJ1-4, with TRBD1 matching over 7 bases. The length of the CDR3 is 14 residues. The V gene's germline CDR1 is LNHDA and CDR2 SQIVND (reference sequence). J gave up 8 bases and V 7 bases, and 10 bases lay outside the gene matches. CDR3 DNA sequence: TGTGCCAGTATCGCGAAGGGGGCGCCGGAAAAACTGTTTTTT. Protein: CASIAKGAPEKLFF.

This clonotype has just a few counts. The chain combines TRBV27 with TRBJ2-7; D not certain. The CDR3 extends over 14 amino acids. Germline V CDR1 and CDR2: MNHEY, SMNVEV (reference sequence). The V end was cut by 5 bases, the J end by 0 bases, with 11 bases between. CDR3 amino acids: CASSNGRSSYEQYF. Written as DNA, the CDR3 is TGTGCCAGCAGTAATGGCCGGAGCTCCTACGAGCAGTACTTC.

This clonotype occurred a few times. This chain uses TRBV20-1 with TRBJ2-2; the D gene is possibly TRBD2 (5 bases). The CDR3 has 15 amino acids. Trimming left V 5 bases short and J 1 base short, with 14 bases between. Germline V gene sequence: CDR1 DFQATT, CDR2 SNEGSKA (reference sequence). The CDR3 nucleotides read TGCAGTGCTCTGGACTCGGACCAGAACACCGGGGAGCTGTTTTTT. Residues: CSALDSDQNTGELFF.

Only a few counts were recorded for this clonotype. The chain links TRBV15 to TRBJ2-5; 11 bases line up with TRBD2. The germline V gene has CDR1 LNHNV and CDR2 YYDKDF (reference sequence). CDR3 length: 20 amino acids. Losses at the gene ends were 0 bases for V and 1 base for J; bases not matched to a gene: 13. The CDR3 spells CATSRDFIGSSGRIQETQYF. The CDR3, as DNA: TGTGCCACCAGCAGAGATTTCATTGGGTCTAGCGGGAGGATCCAAGAGACCCAGTACTTC. The full variable domain, rest sourced from reference TRBV15 and TRBJ2-5, is DAMVIQNPRYQVTQFGKPVTLSCSQTLNHNVMYWYQQKSSQAPKLLFHYYDKDFNNEADTPDNFQSRRPNTSFCFLDIRSPGLGDTAMYLCATSRDFIGSSGRIQETQYFGPGTRLLVL.

The chain is built from TRBV20-1 and TRBJ2-2, with D unclear. The ends were cut back, 2 bases at V and 6 bases at J, with 10 bases in the middle. CDR3 length: 13 residues. CDR1 is DFQATT, CDR2 SNEGSKA, per germline (reference sequence). The chain's CDR3 is CSARNTVAGELFF. DNA of the CDR3: TGCAGTGCTAGAAATACCGTTGCCGGGGAGCTGTTTTTT.

This clonotype was seen a handful of times. J is TRBJ2-7 and V is TRBV13; D unclear. The CDR3 is made up of 14 amino acids. From germline, CDR1 is PRHDT and CDR2 FYEKMQ (reference sequence). Trimming shortened V by 2 bases and J by 3 bases, and 11 bases separated the two germline ends. CDR3 coding DNA: TGTGCCAGCAGCTTACGGACGGTGAACTACGAGCAGTACTTC. Residues: CASSLRTVNYEQYF.

The CDR3 sequence is CSASGGSRALNTGELFF. CDR3 sequence (DNA): TGCAGTGCTAGCGGGGGGAGCAGGGCCCTGAACACCGGGGAGCTGTTTTTT. This chain links TRBV20-1 with TRBJ2-2, with 7 positions matching TRBD2. The V segment lost 3 bases and the J segment 1 base; nucleotides outside the gene matches: 11. Germline CDR1 reads DFQATT; CDR2 reads SNEGSKA (reference sequence). This CDR3 is 17 amino acids long.

This clonotype came up a few times. V gene TRBV9 combines with J gene TRBJ2-3, with D perhaps matching TRBD1 (5 bases). V was clipped by 4 bases and J by 1 base, with 10 bases between them. CDR3 length: 14 amino acids. Germline V CDR1 and CDR2: SGDLS, YYNGEE. In DNA, the CDR3 is TGTGCCAGCAGCAATCCAGGGCGCACAGATACGCAGTATTTT. Translated: CASSNPGRTDTQYF. The whole variable domain, remainder taken from reference TRBV9 and TRBJ2-3, is DSGVTQTPKHLITATGQRVTLRCSPRSGDLSVYWYQQSLDQGLQFLIQYYNGEERAKGNILERFSAQQFPDLHSELNLSSLELGDSALYFCASSNPGRTDTQYFGPGTRLTVL.

This chain links TRBV20-1 with TRBJ2-1; D is possibly TRBD2 (7 bases). CDR1 is DFQATT, CDR2 SNEGSKA, per germline (reference sequence). This CDR3 region has 13 residues. The germline V and J ends were trimmed by 5 bases and 5 bases, with 13 bases remaining between them. CDR3 DNA: TGCAGTGCTGAGGGGGGGCCGCACAATGAGCAGTTCTTC. Residues: CSAEGGPHNEQFF.

The chain employs TRBV5-6 and TRBJ2-7, with D maybe TRBD1 (5 bases). The CDR3 runs to 13 residues. Trimming pared 0 bases from V and 9 bases from J, leaving 13 bases between. CDR1 SGHDT and CDR2 YYEEEE come from the germline V gene. In DNA form, the CDR3 reads TGTGCCAGCAGCTTGGCAGATGGGGCCGCGCAGTACTTC. It specifies CASSLADGAAQYF.

This clonotype has only a few counts. The gene calls are TRBV5-1 and TRBJ2-7; perhaps TRBD2 as D (5 bases). V lost 0 bases to trimming and J lost 3 bases, with 13 bases between them. The length of the CDR3 is 15 residues. Germline V CDR1 and CDR2: SGHRS, YFSETQ. The DNA for the CDR3 is TGCGCCAGCAGCTTGGAATTACTTCGGGACTACGAGCAGTACTTC. It codes for CASSLELLRDYEQYF. Full variable domain (rest looked up from reference TRBV5-1 and TRBJ2-7): KAGVTQTPRYLIKTRGQQVTLSCSPISGHRSVSWYQQTPGQGLQFLFEYFSETQRNKGNFPGRFSGRQFSNSRSEMNVSTLELGDSALYLCASSLELLRDYEQYFGPGTRLTVT.

The gene calls are TRBV29-1 and TRBJ2-3; 7 positions match TRBD2. This CDR3 region has 13 residues. Germline CDR1 and CDR2: SQVTM and ANQGSEA. With V trimmed by 3 bases and J by 5 bases, 5 bases remained unmatched. CDR3 amino acids: CSVEPSGRDTQYF. The CDR3 DNA reads TGCAGCGTTGAGCCTAGCGGACGAGATACGCAGTATTTT.

The chain has TRBV11-2 and TRBJ2-5, with D possibly matching TRBD2 (6 bases). Trimming removed 4 bases at V and 2 bases at J, with 20 bases between. CDR3 length: 17 residues. CDR1 is SGHAT and CDR2 is FQNNGV in the germline V gene. The CDR3 coding sequence is TGTGCCAGCAGCTCACCCCCATGGCCGGGAGAACAAGAGACCCAGTACTTC. Its protein is CASSSPPWPGEQETQYF.

This clonotype was found a few times. The chain combines TRBV7-2 with TRBJ2-1; the D gene is possibly TRBD2 (6 bases). CDR1 SGHTA and CDR2 FQGNSA come from the germline V gene. Trimming pared 7 bases from V and 3 bases from J, leaving 10 bases between. The CDR3 is 13 amino acids. In DNA form, the CDR3 reads TGTGCCAGCAAAATCGGGGGCTACAATGAGCAGTTCTTC. It specifies CASKIGGYNEQFF. Filled out from reference TRBV7-2 and TRBJ2-1, the complete variable domain reads GAGVSQSPSNKVTEKGKDVELRCDPISGHTALYWYRQSLGQGLEFLIYFQGNSAPDKSGLPSDRFSAERTGGSVSTLTIQRTQQEDSAVYLCASKIGGYNEQFFGPGTRLTVL.

This clonotype has a handful of counts. The chain links TRBV20-1 to TRBJ1-1; D is perhaps TRBD1 (5 bases). Germline V gene sequence: CDR1 DFQATT, CDR2 SNEGSKA (reference sequence). This CDR3 is built from 15 residues. Trimming left V 0 bases short and J 0 bases short, with 11 bases between. In nucleotides, the CDR3 is TGCAGTGCTAGAGATGGGGTGGGGGTGAACACTGAAGCTTTCTTT. It encodes CSARDGVGVNTEAFF.

The chain is built from TRBV9 and TRBJ2-2, with unresolved D. The CDR3 extends over 15 amino acids. Germline values: CDR1 SGDLS, CDR2 YYNGEE. V lost 2 bases, J lost 2 bases, and 10 bases lay in between. Here the CDR3 DNA reads TGTGCCAGCAGCGTTCAATCACAAAACACCGGGGAGCTGTTTTTT. As protein: CASSVQSQNTGELFF. The full variable domain, its missing parts supplied by reference TRBV9 and TRBJ2-2, is DSGVTQTPKHLITATGQRVTLRCSPRSGDLSVYWYQQSLDQGLQFLIQYYNGEERAKGNILERFSAQQFPDLHSELNLSSLELGDSALYFCASSVQSQNTGELFFGEGSRLTVL.

The chain's CDR3 is CAISGTSTDTQYF. CDR3 sequence (DNA): TGTGCCATCAGTGGGACTAGCACAGATACGCAGTATTTT. V usage is TRBV10-3 and J usage is TRBJ2-3; D is perhaps TRBD2 (5 bases). Trimming removed 4 bases from V and 0 bases from J, with 5 bases in between. CDR1 ENHRY and CDR2 SYGVKD come from the germline V gene. The CDR3 spans 13 residues.